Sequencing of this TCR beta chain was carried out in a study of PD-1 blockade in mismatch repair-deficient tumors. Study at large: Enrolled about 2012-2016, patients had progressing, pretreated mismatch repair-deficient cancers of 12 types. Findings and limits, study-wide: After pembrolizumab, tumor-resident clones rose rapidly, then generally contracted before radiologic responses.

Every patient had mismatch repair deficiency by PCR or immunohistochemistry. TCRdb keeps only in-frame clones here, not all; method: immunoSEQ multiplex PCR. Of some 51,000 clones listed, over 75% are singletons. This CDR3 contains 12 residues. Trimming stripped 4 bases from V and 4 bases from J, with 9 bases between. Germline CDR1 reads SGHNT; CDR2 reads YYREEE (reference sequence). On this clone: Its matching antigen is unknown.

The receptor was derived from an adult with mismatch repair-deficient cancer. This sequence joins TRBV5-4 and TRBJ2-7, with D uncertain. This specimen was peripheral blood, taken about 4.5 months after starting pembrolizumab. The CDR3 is CASSRDTYEQYF. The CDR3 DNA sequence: TGTGCCAGCAGCCGCGACACATACGAGCAGTACTTC.